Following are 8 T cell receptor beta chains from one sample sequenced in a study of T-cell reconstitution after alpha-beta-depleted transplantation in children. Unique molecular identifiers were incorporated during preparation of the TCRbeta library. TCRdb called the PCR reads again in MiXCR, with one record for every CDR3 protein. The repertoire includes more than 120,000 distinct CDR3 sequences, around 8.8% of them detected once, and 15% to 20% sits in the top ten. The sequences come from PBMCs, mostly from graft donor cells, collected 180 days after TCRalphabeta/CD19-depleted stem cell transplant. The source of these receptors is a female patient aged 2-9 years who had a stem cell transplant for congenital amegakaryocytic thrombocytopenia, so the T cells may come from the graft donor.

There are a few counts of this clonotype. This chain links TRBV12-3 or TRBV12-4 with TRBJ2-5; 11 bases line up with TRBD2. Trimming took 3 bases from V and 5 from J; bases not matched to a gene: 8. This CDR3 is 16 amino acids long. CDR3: CASSFLAGGPGETQYF. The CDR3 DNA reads TGTGCCAGCAGTTTTTTAGCGGGAGGGCCTGGCGAGACCCAGTACTTC.

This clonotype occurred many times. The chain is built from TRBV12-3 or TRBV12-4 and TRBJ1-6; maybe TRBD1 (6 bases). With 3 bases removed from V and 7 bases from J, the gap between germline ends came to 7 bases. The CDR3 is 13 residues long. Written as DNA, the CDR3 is TGTGCCAGCAGTTTCACAGGGAATTCACCCCTCCACTTT. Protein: CASSFTGNSPLHF.

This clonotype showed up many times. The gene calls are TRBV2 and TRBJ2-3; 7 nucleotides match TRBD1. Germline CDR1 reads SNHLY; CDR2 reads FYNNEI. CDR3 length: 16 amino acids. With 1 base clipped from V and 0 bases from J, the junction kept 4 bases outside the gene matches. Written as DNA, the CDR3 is TGTGCCAGCAGTGAAGACAGGGGACCTAGCACAGATACGCAGTATTTT. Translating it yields CASSEDRGPSTDTQYF.

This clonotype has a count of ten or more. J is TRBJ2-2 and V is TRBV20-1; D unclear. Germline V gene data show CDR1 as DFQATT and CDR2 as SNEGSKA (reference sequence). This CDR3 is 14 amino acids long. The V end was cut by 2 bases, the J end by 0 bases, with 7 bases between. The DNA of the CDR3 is TGCAGTGCTAGACCCTCTGCGAACACCGGGGAGCTGTTTTTT. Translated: CSARPSANTGELFF.

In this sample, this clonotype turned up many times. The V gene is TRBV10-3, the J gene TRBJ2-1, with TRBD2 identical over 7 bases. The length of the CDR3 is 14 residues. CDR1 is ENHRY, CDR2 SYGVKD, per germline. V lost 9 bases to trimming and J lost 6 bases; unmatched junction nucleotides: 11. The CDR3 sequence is CAMSPRGNSNEQFF. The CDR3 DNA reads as TGTGCCATGTCTCCGCGGGGGAACTCCAATGAGCAGTTCTTC.

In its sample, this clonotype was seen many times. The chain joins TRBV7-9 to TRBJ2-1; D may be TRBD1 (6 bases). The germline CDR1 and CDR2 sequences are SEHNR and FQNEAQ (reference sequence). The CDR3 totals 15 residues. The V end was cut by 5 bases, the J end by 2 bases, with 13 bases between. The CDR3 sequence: CASSPNREPYNEQFF. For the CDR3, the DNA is TGTGCCAGCAGCCCAAACAGGGAGCCCTACAATGAGCAGTTCTTC.

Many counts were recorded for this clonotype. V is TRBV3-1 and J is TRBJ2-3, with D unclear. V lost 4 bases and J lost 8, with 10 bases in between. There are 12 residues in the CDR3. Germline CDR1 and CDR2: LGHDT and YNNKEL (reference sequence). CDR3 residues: CASSPLMGTQYF. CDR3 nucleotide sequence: TGTGCCAGCAGCCCGTTAATGGGTACGCAGTATTTT.

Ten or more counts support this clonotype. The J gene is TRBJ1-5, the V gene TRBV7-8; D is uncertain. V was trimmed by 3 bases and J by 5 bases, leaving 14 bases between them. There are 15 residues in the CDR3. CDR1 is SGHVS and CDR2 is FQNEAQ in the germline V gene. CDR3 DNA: TGTGCCAGCAGCTTCTCCAGAGGGTGGGATCAGCCCCAGCATTTT. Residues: CASSFSRGWDQPQHF.